The clone carrying this T cell receptor beta chain was detected only a few times. Unique molecular identifiers were attached to individual cDNA molecules. TCRdb recomputed calls from the 5' RACE reads with MiXCR, one row per CDR3 protein. There are tens of thousands of distinct CDR3 sequences in the sample; approximately 12% occur only once, and about 4.5% lies in the top ten. This entry is derived from a study of early T cells in non-severe SARS-CoV-2 infection. The CDR3 covers 15 residues. The germline CDR1 and CDR2 sequences are MNHEY and SMNVEV (reference sequence). With 4 bases removed from V and 8 bases from J, the gap between germline ends came to 18 bases.

The receptor's source is an adult who was a healthcare worker with PCR-confirmed SARS-CoV-2 infection or an uninfected control (not recorded which). Sequencing input: whole blood. The J gene is TRBJ2-1, the V gene TRBV27; D is undetermined. In nucleotides, the CDR3 is TGTGCCAGCAGTTCCTGGACGATCGGCACCCATGAGCAGTTCTTC. As protein: CASSSWTIGTHEQFF.